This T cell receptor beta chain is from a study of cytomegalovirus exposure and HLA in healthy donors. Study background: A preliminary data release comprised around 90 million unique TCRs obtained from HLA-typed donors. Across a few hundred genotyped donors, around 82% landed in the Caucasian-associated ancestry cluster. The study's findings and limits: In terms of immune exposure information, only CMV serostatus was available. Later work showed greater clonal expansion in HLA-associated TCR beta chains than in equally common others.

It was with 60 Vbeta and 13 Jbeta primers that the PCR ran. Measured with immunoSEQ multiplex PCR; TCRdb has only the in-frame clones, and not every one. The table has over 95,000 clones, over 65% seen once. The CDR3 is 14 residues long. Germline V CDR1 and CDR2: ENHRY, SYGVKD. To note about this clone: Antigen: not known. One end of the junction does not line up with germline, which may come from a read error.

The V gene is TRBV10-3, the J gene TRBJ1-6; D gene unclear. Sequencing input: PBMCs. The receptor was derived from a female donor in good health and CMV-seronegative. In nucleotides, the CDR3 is TGTGCCAACCAGAGAGACTCCTATAATTCCCCCCTCCACTTT. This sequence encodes CANQRDSYNSPLHF.